A single sample gave rise to the 24 T cell receptor beta chains below, sequenced in a study of shared clonotypes between healthy human individuals. TCRdb's table, derived via immunoSEQ multiplex PCR, lists solely in-frame clones and lacks some. Of 2 million to 2.5 million clones listed, 93% are singletons. Sequenced sample: naive CD4+ T cells from PBMCs. Subset reported: CD45RA+ positively selected. The receptors stem from a man aged 18 to 30 in good health. Some clones in this sample may be carry-over from other donors' samples.

This clone has only one observation. The gene calls are TRBV7-9 and TRBJ2-3; 8 nucleotides agree with TRBD2. CDR3 size: 14 residues. Trimming removed 7 bases from V and 5 bases from J; junction bases left unmatched: 8. The germline gives CDR1 SEHNR, CDR2 FQNEAQ (reference sequence). The CDR3 coding sequence is TGTGCCAGCACCAAGCGGGAGAACGAAGATACGCAGTATTTT. As protein: CASTKRENEDTQYF.

This clone has just one count. The chain has TRBV18 and TRBJ1-4, with D possibly matching TRBD1 (6 bases). Germline CDR1 is KGHSH and CDR2 is LQKENI. The CDR3 runs to 15 residues. Between the trimmed V and J ends, which lost 6 bases and 8 bases, there was a span of 19 bases. The CDR3 is CASSSTVPGDEKLFF. The CDR3 nucleotides read TGTGCCAGCTCGTCAACTGTCCCAGGGGACGAAAAACTGTTTTTT.

This clone was detected once. V gene TRBV7-9 combines with J gene TRBJ2-2; D could derive from TRBD1 or TRBD2 (5 bases each). Looked up from germline, CDR1 is SEHNR and CDR2 is FQNEAQ (reference sequence). The CDR3 length is 16 residues. The V end lost 1 base, the J end lost 4 bases, and 13 bases lay between the germline ends. The CDR3 reads CASSLGGRRGTGELFF. As DNA, the CDR3 is TGTGCCAGCAGCTTAGGAGGGAGAAGGGGCACCGGGGAGCTGTTTTTT.

The genes are TRBV11-2 and TRBJ2-7, with D possibly matching TRBD2 (6 bases). CDR3 length: 16 amino acids. V lost 3 bases and J 3 bases, leaving 18 bases between the germline ends. The V gene's germline CDR1 is SGHAT and CDR2 FQNNGV. CDR3 nucleotide sequence: TGTGCCAGCAGCTTTCCTGGTGGGGGGACCCTCTACGAGCAGTACTTC. Translation gives CASSFPGGGTLYEQYF.

The V and J genes are TRBV7-3 and TRBJ2-2; tentatively, D is TRBD2 (6 bases). The length of the CDR3 is 13 residues. Germline assignment: CDR1 SGHTA and CDR2 FQGTGA. The V gene lost 5 bases and the J gene lost 5 bases, with 9 bases spanning the gap. CDR3 in amino acids: CASSRDSTGELFF. The CDR3 DNA reads TGTGCCAGCAGCAGGGACTCAACCGGGGAGCTGTTTTTT. Using reference TRBV7-3 and TRBJ2-2 for the parts outside the CDR3, the full variable domain is GAGVSQTPSNKVTEKGKYVELRCDPISGHTALYWYRQSLGQGPEFLIYFQGTGAADDSGLPNDRFFAVRPEGSVSTLKIQRTERGDSAVYLCASSRDSTGELFFGEGSRLTVL.

The chain has TRBV9 and TRBJ2-3, with D perhaps TRBD2 (6 bases). The CDR3 runs 15 residues. Trimming stripped 2 bases from V and 2 bases from J, with 12 bases between. Germline V gives CDR1 SGDLS, CDR2 YYNGEE. The CDR3 loop is CASSVRLVNTDTQYF. The CDR3 DNA follows: TGTGCCAGCAGCGTTCGACTAGTGAACACAGATACGCAGTATTTT.

This clone has just a few counts. V is TRBV5-1 and J is TRBJ1-2; no firm D call. Germline V lookup: CDR1 SGHRS, CDR2 YFSETQ. The CDR3 is made up of 11 amino acids. V gave up 5 bases and J gave up 7 bases, with 9 bases separating them. CDR3 nucleotide sequence: TGCGCCAGCAGGGATAGCTCTGGCTACACCTTC. Its protein is CASRDSSGYTF. The full variable domain, completed using reference TRBV5-1 and TRBJ1-2, is KAGVTQTPRYLIKTRGQQVTLSCSPISGHRSVSWYQQTPGQGLQFLFEYFSETQRNKGNFPGRFSGRQFSNSRSEMNVSTLELGDSALYLCASRDSSGYTFGSGTRLTVV.

This clone was detected only once. This chain uses TRBV9 with TRBJ2-3, with TRBD2 as a possible D gene (5 bases). CDR3 length: 16 residues. Trimming removed 1 base from V and 5 bases from J, with 17 bases in between. CDR1 and CDR2 (germline): SGDLS, YYNGEE. This chain's CDR3 is CASSVRYQEEIDTQYF. The CDR3, as DNA: TGTGCCAGCAGCGTAAGATATCAGGAGGAGATAGATACGCAGTATTTT.

As DNA, the CDR3 is TGTGCCAGCAGTCCCCCGGCGGGAGAAGGTCGCGAGCAGTACTTC. It translates to CASSPPAGEGREQYF. This chain connects TRBV28 to TRBJ2-7; 7 positions match TRBD2. Germline V gene lookup returns CDR1 MDHEN and CDR2 SYDVKM. The CDR3 totals 15 residues. V gave up 5 bases and J gave up 6 bases; unmatched junction bases: 13. The full variable domain, completed using reference TRBV28 and TRBJ2-7, is DVKVTQSSRYLVKRTGEKVFLECVQDMDHENMFWYRQDPGLGLRLIYFSYDVKMKEKGDIPEGYSVSREKKERFSLILESASTNQTSMYLCASSPPAGEGREQYFGPGTRLTVT.

The chain recombines TRBV28 with TRBJ2-5; a weak D match, TRBD1 (6 bases). Gene TRBJ2-7 matches the end of the DNA better, so the J call may be wrong. CDR3 length: 15 residues. Germline CDR1 and CDR2: MDHEN and SYDVKM. CDR3 sequence: CATGTLQGTSYEQYF. As DNA, the CDR3 is TGTGCCACCGGAACTCTACAGGGAACGTCCTACGAGCAGTACTTC.

The CDR3 protein is CAIGTDRGPSSPQHF. The CDR3, as DNA: TGTGCCATAGGGACCGACAGGGGACCTTCTAGTCCCCAGCATTTT. The chain links TRBV10-3 to TRBJ1-5, with 8 positions matching TRBD1. V lost 9 bases, J lost 10 bases, and 17 bases stayed unmatched. This CDR3 is built from 15 residues. Per germline, CDR1 ENHRY and CDR2 SYGVKD.

The V call is TRBV19, the J call TRBJ1-2; 7 nucleotides align to TRBD1. This CDR3 has 14 residues. Unmatched junction bases numbered 7, after V lost 4 bases and J lost 5 bases. In germline, CDR1 is LNHDA, CDR2 SQIVND (reference sequence). The CDR3 region is CASSTGGSGYGYTF. For the CDR3, the DNA is TGTGCCAGTAGTACAGGGGGAAGTGGGTATGGCTACACCTTC.

The rearrangement links TRBV5-1 to TRBJ1-1, with 7 bases lining up with TRBD1. Looked up from germline, CDR1 is SGHRS and CDR2 is YFSETQ. V lost 0 bases and J lost 1; bases outside the gene matches: 3. This CDR3 is built from 15 residues. The CDR3: CASSLEQGKNTEAFF. The CDR3 nucleotides read TGCGCCAGCAGCTTGGAACAGGGGAAGAACACTGAAGCTTTCTTT.

The CDR3 sequence: CASSPGFSNQPQHF. As DNA, the CDR3 is TGTGCCAGCAGTCCGGGTTTTAGCAATCAGCCCCAGCATTTT. This rearrangement joins TRBV2 to TRBJ1-5; D remains ambiguous. V lost 5 bases to trimming and J lost 0 bases, with 8 bases between them. Germline V gene data show CDR1 as SNHLY and CDR2 as FYNNEI. This CDR3 has 14 residues.

V usage is TRBV7-9 and J usage is TRBJ2-1; D is ambiguous. CDR3 length: 11 amino acids. From germline, CDR1 is SEHNR and CDR2 FQNEAQ (reference sequence). The V end was cut by 5 bases, the J end by 9 bases, with 8 bases between. Written as DNA, the CDR3 is TGTGCCAGCAGCGAGATAGGTGAGCAGTTCTTC. The encoded protein is CASSEIGEQFF.

This chain links TRBV4-3 with TRBJ2-3; TRBD1 or TRBD2 may be the D gene (5 bases each). The V gene lost 1 base and the J gene lost 4 bases, with 15 bases spanning the gap. This CDR3 contains 16 residues. Germline CDR1 reads LGHNA; CDR2 reads YSLEER. In nucleotides, the CDR3 is TGCGCCAGCAGCCAAGGGGGTTTCGGGGCTGCAGATACGCAGTATTTT. Translated, it gives CASSQGGFGAADTQYF.

V is TRBV6-5 and J is TRBJ2-7; no clear D. The V gene lost 1 base and the J gene lost 2 bases, with 3 bases spanning the gap. Germline lookup yields CDR1 MNHEY and CDR2 SVGAGI. The CDR3 spans 12 residues. CDR3 DNA: TGTGCCAGCAGTTACTTGGCCTACGAGCAGTACTTC. It specifies CASSYLAYEQYF.

This rearrangement joins TRBV2 to TRBJ1-4, with 10 bases fitting TRBD1. The CDR3 has 16 amino acids. V was clipped by 1 base and J by 8 bases; unmatched bases: 7. Looked up from germline, CDR1 is SNHLY and CDR2 is FYNNEI. The CDR3 loop reads CASSEDDRGRGEKLFF. The DNA of the CDR3 is TGTGCCAGCAGTGAAGATGACAGGGGGCGCGGCGAAAAACTGTTTTTT.

V is TRBV7-2 and J is TRBJ2-7; 8 nucleotides line up with TRBD1. The CDR3 contains 16 residues. The J segment lost 2 bases and the V segment lost 5 bases, leaving 11 bases of the junction unmatched. The V gene's germline CDR1 is SGHTA and CDR2 FQGNSA. CDR3 coding DNA: TGTGCCAGCAGCCTCCAGACAGGGGCGATACCCTACGAGCAGTACTTC. It translates to CASSLQTGAIPYEQYF.

The rearrangement joins TRBV28 to TRBJ2-3; unclear D gene. CDR1 MDHEN and CDR2 SYDVKM come from the germline V gene. With 7 bases removed from V and 0 bases from J, the gap between germline ends came to 8 bases. CDR3 length: 13 residues. The CDR3 region is CASKAASTDTQYF. The CDR3 DNA reads as TGTGCCAGCAAGGCCGCTAGCACAGATACGCAGTATTTT.

This sequence joins TRBV27 and TRBJ2-1, with 9 bases fitting TRBD2. The CDR3 is 15 residues long. V was pared by 6 bases and J by 7 bases, with 10 bases of the junction left unmatched. Germline V gene sequence: CDR1 MNHEY, CDR2 SMNVEV (reference sequence). Here the CDR3 DNA reads TGTGCCAGCAGGGCAGATAGCGGGAGTCGGAATGAGCAGTTCTTC. Encoded protein: CASRADSGSRNEQFF.

The table lists this clone with a count of one. This chain joins TRBV30 and TRBJ2-7, with TRBD2 matching over 10 bases. The CDR3 is made up of 14 amino acids. Germline lookup yields CDR1 GTSNPN and CDR2 SVGIG (reference sequence). Trimming removed 4 bases from V and 2 bases from J; junction bases left unmatched: 5. The CDR3 region has the DNA TGTGCCTGGACCCTAGCGGGAGAGCCCTACGAGCAGTACTTC. Translation: CAWTLAGEPYEQYF.

Here the CDR3 DNA reads TGCGCCAGCCGACCGCCCGGACAAGGAATATTCGAGCAGTACTTC. Protein sequence: CASRPPGQGIFEQYF. This rearrangement joins TRBV5-1 to TRBJ2-7; maybe TRBD1 (5 bases). The CDR3 length is 15 residues. Germline V lookup: CDR1 SGHRS, CDR2 YFSETQ. The V end was cut by 7 bases, the J end by 6 bases, with 23 bases between. The variable domain in full, with the rest retrieved from reference TRBV5-1 and TRBJ2-7, is KAGVTQTPRYLIKTRGQQVTLSCSPISGHRSVSWYQQTPGQGLQFLFEYFSETQRNKGNFPGRFSGRQFSNSRSEMNVSTLELGDSALYLCASRPPGQGIFEQYFGPGTRLTVT.

This sequence joins TRBV5-4 and TRBJ2-7; D call uncertain. Looked up from germline, CDR1 is SGHNT and CDR2 is YYREEE (reference sequence). The V end was cut by 4 bases, the J end by 0 bases, with 14 bases between. This CDR3 region has 15 residues. CDR3 residues: CASSDLQVSSYEQYF. CDR3 bases: TGTGCCAGCAGCGACCTTCAGGTTAGCTCCTACGAGCAGTACTTC.